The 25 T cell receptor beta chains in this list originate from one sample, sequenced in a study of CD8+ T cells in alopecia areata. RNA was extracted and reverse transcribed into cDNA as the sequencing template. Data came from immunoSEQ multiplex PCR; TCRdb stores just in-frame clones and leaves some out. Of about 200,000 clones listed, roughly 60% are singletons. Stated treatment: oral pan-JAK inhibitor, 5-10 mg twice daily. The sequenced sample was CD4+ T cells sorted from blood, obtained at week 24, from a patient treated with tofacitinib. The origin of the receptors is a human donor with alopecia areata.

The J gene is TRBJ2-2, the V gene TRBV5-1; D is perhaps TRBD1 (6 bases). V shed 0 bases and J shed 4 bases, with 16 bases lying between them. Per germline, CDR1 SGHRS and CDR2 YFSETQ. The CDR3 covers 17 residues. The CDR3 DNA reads TGCGCCAGCAGCTTGGTCGGGCAGGGGCTCGGCACCGGGGAGCTGTTTTTT. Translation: CASSLVGQGLGTGELFF.

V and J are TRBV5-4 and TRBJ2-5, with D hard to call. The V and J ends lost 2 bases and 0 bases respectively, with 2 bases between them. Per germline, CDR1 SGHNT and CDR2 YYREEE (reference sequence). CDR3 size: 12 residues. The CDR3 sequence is CASSFNQETQYF. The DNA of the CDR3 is TGTGCCAGCAGCTTCAACCAAGAGACCCAGTACTTC.

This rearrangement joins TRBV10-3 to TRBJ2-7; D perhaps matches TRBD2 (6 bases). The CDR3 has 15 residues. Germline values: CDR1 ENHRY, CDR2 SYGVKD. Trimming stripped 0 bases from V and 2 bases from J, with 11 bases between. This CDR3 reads CAISESAPGAYEQYF. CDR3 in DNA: TGTGCCATCAGTGAGTCGGCTCCGGGAGCCTACGAGCAGTACTTC.

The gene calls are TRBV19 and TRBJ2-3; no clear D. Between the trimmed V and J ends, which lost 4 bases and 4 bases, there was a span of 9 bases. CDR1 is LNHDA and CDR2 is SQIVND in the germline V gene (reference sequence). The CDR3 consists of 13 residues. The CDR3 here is CASSTPSPDTQYF. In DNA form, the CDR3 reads TGTGCCAGTAGTACCCCATCTCCAGATACGCAGTATTTT.

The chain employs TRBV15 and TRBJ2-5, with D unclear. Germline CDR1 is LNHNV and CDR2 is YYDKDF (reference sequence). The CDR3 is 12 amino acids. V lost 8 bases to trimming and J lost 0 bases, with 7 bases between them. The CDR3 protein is CATGLYQETQYF. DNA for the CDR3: TGTGCCACCGGATTGTACCAAGAGACCCAGTACTTC.

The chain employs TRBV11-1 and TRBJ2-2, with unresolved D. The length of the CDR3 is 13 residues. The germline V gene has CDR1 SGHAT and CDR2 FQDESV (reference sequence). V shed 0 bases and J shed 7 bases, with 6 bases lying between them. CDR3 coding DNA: TGTGCCAGCAGCTTAGCCCCAGGCGGGGAGCTGTTTTTT. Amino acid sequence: CASSLAPGGELFF.

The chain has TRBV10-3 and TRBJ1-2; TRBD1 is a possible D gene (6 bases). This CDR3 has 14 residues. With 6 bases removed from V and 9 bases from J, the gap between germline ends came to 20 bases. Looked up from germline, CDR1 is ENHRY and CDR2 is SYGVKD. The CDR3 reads CAISHREDSTSYTF. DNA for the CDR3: TGTGCCATCAGCCACAGGGAGGATAGTACGAGCTACACCTTC.

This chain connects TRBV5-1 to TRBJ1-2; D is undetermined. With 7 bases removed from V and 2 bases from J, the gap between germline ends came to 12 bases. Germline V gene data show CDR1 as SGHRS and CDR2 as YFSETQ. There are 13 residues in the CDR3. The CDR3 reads CASAELRNYGYTF. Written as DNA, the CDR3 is TGCGCCAGCGCAGAGCTTCGGAACTATGGCTACACCTTC.

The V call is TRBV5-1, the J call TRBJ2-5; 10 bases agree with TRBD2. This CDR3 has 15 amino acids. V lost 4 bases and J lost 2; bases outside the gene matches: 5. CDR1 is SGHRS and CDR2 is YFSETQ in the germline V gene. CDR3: CASSAGLAEQETQYF. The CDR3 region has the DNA TGCGCCAGCAGCGCTGGACTAGCGGAACAAGAGACCCAGTACTTC.

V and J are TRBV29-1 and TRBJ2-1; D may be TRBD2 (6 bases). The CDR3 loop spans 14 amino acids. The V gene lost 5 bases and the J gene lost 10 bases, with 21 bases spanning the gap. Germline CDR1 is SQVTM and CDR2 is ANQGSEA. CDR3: CSVFGSGLLAEQFF. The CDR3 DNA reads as TGCAGCGTTTTCGGTAGCGGCCTTCTCGCGGAGCAGTTCTTC.

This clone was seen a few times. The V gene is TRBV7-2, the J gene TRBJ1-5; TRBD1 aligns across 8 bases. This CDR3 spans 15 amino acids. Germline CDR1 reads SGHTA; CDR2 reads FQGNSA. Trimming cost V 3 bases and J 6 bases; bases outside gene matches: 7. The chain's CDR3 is CASSLDGQGGQPQHF. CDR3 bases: TGTGCCAGCAGCTTGGACGGACAGGGCGGTCAGCCCCAGCATTTT.

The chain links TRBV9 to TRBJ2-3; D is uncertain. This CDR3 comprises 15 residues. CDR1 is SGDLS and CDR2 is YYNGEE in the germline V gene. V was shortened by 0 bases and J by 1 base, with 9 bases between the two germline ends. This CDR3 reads CASSVVLSGTDTQYF. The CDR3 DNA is TGTGCCAGCAGCGTAGTATTGTCGGGCACAGATACGCAGTATTTT.

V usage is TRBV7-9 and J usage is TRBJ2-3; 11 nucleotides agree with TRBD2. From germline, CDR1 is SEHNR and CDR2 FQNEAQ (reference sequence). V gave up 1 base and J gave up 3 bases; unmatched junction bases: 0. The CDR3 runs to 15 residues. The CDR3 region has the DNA TGTGCCAGCAGCTTAGGACTAGCGGGGACAGATACGCAGTATTTT. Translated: CASSLGLAGTDTQYF.

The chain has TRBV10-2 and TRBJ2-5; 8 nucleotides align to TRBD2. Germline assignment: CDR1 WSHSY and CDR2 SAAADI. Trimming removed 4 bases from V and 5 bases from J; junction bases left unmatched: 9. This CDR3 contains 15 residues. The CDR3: CASSGLSGSEETQYF. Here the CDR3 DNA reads TGCGCCAGCAGTGGGTTAAGCGGGAGTGAGGAGACCCAGTACTTC.

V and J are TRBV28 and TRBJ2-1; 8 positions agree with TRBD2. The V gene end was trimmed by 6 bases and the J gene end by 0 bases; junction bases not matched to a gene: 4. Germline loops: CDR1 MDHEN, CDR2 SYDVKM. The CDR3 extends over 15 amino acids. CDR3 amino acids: CASSRGGSSYNEQFF. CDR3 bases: TGTGCCAGCAGCCGGGGGGGGAGCTCCTACAATGAGCAGTTCTTC.

The CDR3 nucleotides read TGTGCCAGCAGCTTGCGAGAATCACCCCTCCACTTT. Protein sequence: CASSLRESPLHF. The genes are TRBV5-4 and TRBJ1-6; D is uncertain. The CDR3 is made up of 12 amino acids. The germline V and J ends were trimmed by 1 base and 10 bases, with 6 bases remaining between them. CDR1 SGHNT and CDR2 YYREEE come from the germline V gene (reference sequence).

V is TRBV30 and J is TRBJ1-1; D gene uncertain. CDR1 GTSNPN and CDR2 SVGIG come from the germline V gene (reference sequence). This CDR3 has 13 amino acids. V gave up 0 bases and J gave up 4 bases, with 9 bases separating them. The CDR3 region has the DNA TGTGCCTGGAGTGTAGGGAAGGGCACTGAAGCTTTCTTT. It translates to CAWSVGKGTEAFF.

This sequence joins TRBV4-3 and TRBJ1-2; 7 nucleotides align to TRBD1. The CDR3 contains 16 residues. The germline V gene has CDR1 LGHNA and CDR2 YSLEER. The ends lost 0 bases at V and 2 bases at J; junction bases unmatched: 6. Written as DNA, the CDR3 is TGCGCCAGCAGCCAAGAGGGGGAGACAGGGAACTATGGCTACACCTTC. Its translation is CASSQEGETGNYGYTF.

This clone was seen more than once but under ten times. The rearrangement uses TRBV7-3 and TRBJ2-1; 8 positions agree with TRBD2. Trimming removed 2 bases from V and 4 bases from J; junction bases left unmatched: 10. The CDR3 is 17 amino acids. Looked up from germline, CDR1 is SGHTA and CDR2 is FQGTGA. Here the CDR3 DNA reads TGTGCCAGCAGCTTACTTCCTGCGGGAGGACCTTACAATGAGCAGTTCTTC. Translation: CASSLLPAGGPYNEQFF.

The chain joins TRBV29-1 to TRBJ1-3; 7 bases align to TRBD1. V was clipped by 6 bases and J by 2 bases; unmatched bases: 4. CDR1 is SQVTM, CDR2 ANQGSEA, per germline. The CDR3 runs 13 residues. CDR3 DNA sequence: TGCAGCGTAGCCGGGACAGCTGGAAACACCATATATTTT. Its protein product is CSVAGTAGNTIYF.

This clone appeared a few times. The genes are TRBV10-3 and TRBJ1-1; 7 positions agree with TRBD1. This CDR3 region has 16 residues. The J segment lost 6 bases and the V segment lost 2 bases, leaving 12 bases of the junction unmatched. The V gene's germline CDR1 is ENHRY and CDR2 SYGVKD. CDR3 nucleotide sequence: TGTGCCATCAGTGAGGCGTACCTCGGGGGGACAGCTGAAGCTTTCTTT. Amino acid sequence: CAISEAYLGGTAEAFF.

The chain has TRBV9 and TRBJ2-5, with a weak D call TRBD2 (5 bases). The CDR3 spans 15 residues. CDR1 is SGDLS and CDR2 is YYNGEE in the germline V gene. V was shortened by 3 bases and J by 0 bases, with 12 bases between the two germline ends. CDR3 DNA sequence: TGTGCCAGCAGCGAAGAGACGGGGAACCAAGAGACCCAGTACTTC. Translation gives CASSEETGNQETQYF.

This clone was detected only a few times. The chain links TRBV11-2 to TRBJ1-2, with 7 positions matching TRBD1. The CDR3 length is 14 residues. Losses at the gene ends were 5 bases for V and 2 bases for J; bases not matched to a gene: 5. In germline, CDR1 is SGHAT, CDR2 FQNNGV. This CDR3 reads CASSPTTGNYGYTF. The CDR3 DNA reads TGTGCCAGCAGCCCCACGACAGGGAACTATGGCTACACCTTC. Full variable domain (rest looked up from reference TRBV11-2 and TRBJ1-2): EAGVAQSPRYKIIEKRQSVAFWCNPISGHATLYWYQQILGQGPKLLIQFQNNGVVDDSQLPKDRFSAERLKGVDSTLKIQPAKLEDSAVYLCASSPTTGNYGYTFGSGTRLTVV.

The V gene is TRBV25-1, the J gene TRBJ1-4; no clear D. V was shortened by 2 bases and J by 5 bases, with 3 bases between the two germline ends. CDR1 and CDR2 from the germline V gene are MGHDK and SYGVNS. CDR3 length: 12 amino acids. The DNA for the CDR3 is TGTGCCAGCAGTGAACCGAATGAAAAACTGTTTTTT. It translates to CASSEPNEKLFF.

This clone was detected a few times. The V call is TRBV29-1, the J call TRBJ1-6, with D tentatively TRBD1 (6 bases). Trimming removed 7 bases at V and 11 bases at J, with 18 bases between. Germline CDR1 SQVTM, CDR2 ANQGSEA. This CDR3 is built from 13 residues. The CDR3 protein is CSASTGRDTPLHF. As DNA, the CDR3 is TGCAGCGCCTCGACAGGAAGGGATACACCCCTCCACTTT. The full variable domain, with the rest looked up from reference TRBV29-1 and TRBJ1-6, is SAVISQKPSRDICQRGTSLTIQCQVDSQVTMMFWYRQQPGQSLTLIATANQGSEATYESGFVIDKFPISRPNLTFSTLTVSNMSPEDSSIYLCSASTGRDTPLHFGNGTRLTVT.